This is a list of T cell receptor beta chains from one sample in a study of cytomegalovirus exposure and HLA in healthy donors. Generated by immunoSEQ multiplex PCR, the TCRdb table keeps only in-frame clones and is missing some. The data hold roughly 200,000 clones, with approximately 80% observed a single time. The specimen sequenced was PBMCs. All receptors derive from a woman in her 40s in good health and CMV-seronegative. Both conserved end residues are part of each CDR3. The D gene is left open where the match is weak. Only some rows state a clone size, as once, few, many or a class for expanded clones.

V gene,clone size,D gene,J gene,CDR3 protein,CDR3 DNA
TRBV18,-,-,TRBJ2-7,CASSPGQSAYEQYF,TGTGCCAGCTCACCTGGACAGTCGGCCTACGAGCAGTACTTC
TRBV10-2,few,-,TRBJ1-5,CASRQGPGQPQHF,TGCGCCAGCAGACAGGGTCCAGGCCAGCCCCAGCATTTT
TRBV6-5,-,-,TRBJ2-7,CASSAQGLYEQYF,TGTGCCAGCAGTGCACAGGGTCTATACGAGCAGTACTTC
TRBV5-4,once,TRBD1,TRBJ2-7,CASSLTGGWDEQYF,TGTGCCAGCAGCCTGACAGGGGGATGGGACGAGCAGTACTTC
TRBV5-8,-,-,TRBJ2-5,CASSWKGGRAQETQYF,TGTGCCAGCAGCTGGAAAGGGGGAAGAGCCCAAGAGACCCAGTACTTC
TRBV4-1,-,-,TRBJ2-2,CASSRLEATGELFF,TGCGCCAGCAGCCGCCTAGAGGCCACCGGGGAGCTGTTTTTT
TRBV5-1,many,-,TRBJ1-3,CASSLDYSGNTIYF,TGCGCCAGCAGCTTGGACTACTCTGGAAACACCATATATTTT
TRBV9,once,-,TRBJ2-1,CASSPTGNNEQFF,TGTGCCAGCAGCCCCACGGGGAACAATGAGCAGTTCTTC
TRBV27,-,TRBD1,TRBJ2-6,CASSWDRAGANVLTF,TGTGCCAGCAGTTGGGACAGGGCTGGGGCCAACGTCCTGACTTTC
TRBV5-1,-,-,TRBJ2-3,CASGGLSIDTQYF,TGCGCCAGCGGCGGACTAAGCATAGATACGCAGTATTTT
TRBV4-2,-,TRBD2,TRBJ2-3,CASSQDSPGGGQYF,TGTGCCAGCAGCCAAGACTCCCCGGGGGGAGGGCAGTATTTT
TRBV7-9,-,-,TRBJ2-7,CASVPPGVLSYEQYF,TGTGCCAGCGTCCCTCCAGGGGTTCTATCTTACGAGCAGTACTTC
TRBV20-1,-,TRBD1,TRBJ1-1,CRGQRNTEAFF,TGCAGGGGACAGAGAAACACTGAAGCTTTCTTT
TRBV19,-,TRBD1,TRBJ2-5,CASSIGGSGTGKETQYF,TGTGCCAGTAGTATAGGAGGGTCCGGGACAGGGAAAGAGACCCAGTACTTC
TRBV2,-,-,TRBJ1-5,CASRRTLDQPQHF,TGTGCCAGCCGGCGGACATTGGACCAGCCCCAGCATTTT
TRBV5-8,few,TRBD1,TRBJ1-1,CASSSPGTANTEAFF,TGTGCCAGCAGCTCACCCGGGACAGCGAACACTGAAGCTTTCTTT
TRBV2,-,-,TRBJ2-7,CASSAQAYEQYF,TGTGCCAGCAGTGCCCAAGCGTACGAGCAGTACTTC
TRBV19,-,TRBD1,TRBJ1-1,CASTPSGQGVRNTEAFF,TGTGCCAGTACCCCCTCGGGACAGGGAGTGCGGAACACTGAAGCTTTCTTT
TRBV7-8,-,TRBD1,TRBJ2-6,CASSLALGQGTSGANVLTF,TGTGCCAGCAGCTTAGCCCTAGGACAGGGGACCTCTGGGGCCAACGTCCTGACTTTC
TRBV6-1,-,-,TRBJ2-2,CASSERHNTGELFF,TGTGCCAGCAGTGAAAGACACAACACCGGGGAGCTGTTTTTT
TRBV15,-,-,TRBJ1-4,CATSSGLSTTNEKLFF,TGTGCCACCAGCAGTGGGCTATCCACAACTAATGAAAAACTGTTTTTT
TRBV5-1,-,TRBD2,TRBJ2-5,CASSLTGGAASQYF,TGCGCCAGCAGCTTGACCGGGGGGGCCGCGTCCCAGTACTTC
TRBV2,-,-,TRBJ2-5,CASRETETQYF,TGTGCCAGCAGGGAGACTGAGACCCAGTACTTC
TRBV5-4,-,TRBD2,TRBJ2-2,CASSLKPGLANTGELFF,TGTGCCAGCAGCTTAAAGCCGGGACTAGCTAACACCGGGGAGCTGTTTTTT
TRBV7-3,-,-,TRBJ2-5,CASSLGTRETQYF,TGTGCCAGCAGCCTCGGGACAAGAGAGACCCAGTACTTC
TRBV12-5,-,-,TRBJ2-5,CASGPDSLETQYF,TGTGCTAGTGGTCCCGACTCCTTGGAGACCCAGTACTTC
TRBV10-1,-,-,TRBJ1-1,CASRHGMNTEAFF,TGCGCCAGCAGACATGGCATGAACACTGAAGCTTTCTTT
TRBV28,once,-,TRBJ2-7,CASSLRGEQYF,TGTGCCAGCAGTCTCAGGGGCGAGCAGTACTTC
TRBV19,few,TRBD1,TRBJ1-1,CASRQPPDRVAEAFF,TGTGCCAGTAGACAACCTCCGGACAGGGTGGCTGAAGCTTTCTTT
TRBV18,-,-,TRBJ2-5,CASSPSGETQYF,TGTGCCAGCTCACCATCGGGAGAGACCCAGTACTTC
TRBV2,-,-,TRBJ2-5,CATNIRGAETQYF,TGTGCCACCAACATCCGTGGGGCGGAGACCCAGTACTTC
TRBV5-4,once,-,TRBJ1-6,CASSSPGGENNSPLHF,TGTGCCAGCAGCTCCCCGGGGGGTGAGAATAATTCACCCCTCCACTTT
TRBV5-1,-,-,TRBJ2-2,CASRPGTSNTGELFF,TGCGCCAGCAGACCCGGGACTTCGAACACCGGGGAGCTGTTTTTT
TRBV15,-,TRBD1,TRBJ1-3,CATRKDRGPWGSGNTIYF,TGTGCCACCAGGAAGGACAGGGGACCGTGGGGCTCTGGAAACACCATATATTTT
TRBV6-5,once,-,TRBJ1-3,CASCQGSGNTIYF,TGTGCCAGCTGTCAGGGCTCTGGAAACACCATATATTTT
TRBV6-5,-,TRBD1,TRBJ2-7,CASSYLAGGWNEQYF,TGTGCCAGCAGTTACTTGGCAGGGGGATGGAACGAGCAGTACTTC
TRBV7-6,once,TRBD1,TRBJ1-3,CASSFGTDKNTIYF,TGTGCCAGCAGCTTTGGGACAGATAAAAACACCATATATTTT
TRBV29-1,-,TRBD1,TRBJ1-2,CSVEGDFRGRGGYPF,TGCAGCGTTGAAGGGGATTTCAGGGGGCGAGGAGGCTACCCCTTC
TRBV10-3,-,-,TRBJ1-5,CAISESREDQPQHF,TGTGCCATCAGTGAGTCGAGGGAAGACCAGCCCCAGCATTTT
TRBV28,-,-,TRBJ2-5,CASSSGQRGWETQYF,TGTGCCAGCAGCTCCGGACAGCGGGGTTGGGAGACCCAGTACTTC
TRBV7-9,-,TRBD1,TRBJ2-2,CASSAGTGGAVGTGELFF,TGTGCCAGCAGCGCCGGGACAGGGGGCGCGGTCGGCACCGGGGAGCTGTTTTTT
TRBV6-5,-,-,TRBJ1-5,CASSYYQGSNQPQHF,TGTGCCAGCAGTTACTACCAGGGTAGCAATCAGCCCCAGCATTTT
TRBV7-9,-,-,TRBJ2-1,CASTPAGEQFF,TGTGCCAGCACCCCAGCGGGTGAGCAGTTCTTC
TRBV29-1,-,-,TRBJ2-3,CSAPGQSTDTQYF,TGCAGCGCCCCAGGCCAGAGCACAGATACGCAGTATTTT
TRBV2,-,TRBD2,TRBJ2-1,CASRGGLTSGTYNEQFF,TGTGCCAGCAGGGGGGGACTGACTAGCGGTACCTACAATGAGCAGTTCTTC
TRBV7-2,-,TRBD1,TRBJ2-7,CASSGQGTVASYEQYF,TGTGCCAGCAGTGGACAGGGGACAGTTGCTTCCTACGAGCAGTACTTC
TRBV7-2,-,-,TRBJ2-7,CASRLTGGQRNEQYF,TGTGCCAGCAGACTAACAGGAGGGCAGCGCAACGAGCAGTACTTC
TRBV29-1,once,-,TRBJ1-1,CSVEPRAVGTEAFF,TGCAGCGTTGAGCCGCGGGCGGTTGGCACTGAAGCTTTCTTT